This TCR beta chain was profiled in a study of naive and memory T cell subsets. An equimolar mix of two oligonucleotides served as the beta constant-region primer for TRBC1 and TRBC2. Ligated cDNA was amplified by four rounds of PCR with nested alpha and beta constant-region primers and SP2. TCRdb recomputed calls from the UMI-ligation and nested PCR reads with MiXCR, one row per CDR3 protein. The sample records 150,000 or so distinct CDR3 sequences, 22% being singletons. General observations from the study: Naive repertoires, especially CD8, held a few larger clonotypes, possibly memory cells re-expressing CD45RA. In CD4 and CD8 cells, diversity dropped from naive through EMRA. In naive cells, over 95% of TCR sequences were seen only once.

The V end lost 4 bases, the J end lost 2 bases, and 9 bases lay between the germline ends. Germline lookup yields CDR1 SQVTM and CDR2 ANQGSEA. CDR3 length: 12 amino acids. CMV status came from CD4+ IFNgamma after overnight CMV lysate stimulation. Cells stained for CD3, CD4, CD8, CD45RA, CD27 and viability were sorted into four CD45RA/CD27 subsets. This clonotype appeared a few times. Its cognate antigen is unknown. The sample comprised naive CD4+ T cells from blood. The sequence came from a human donor in good health. This chain joins TRBV29-1 and TRBJ2-7; possibly TRBD2 for D (6 bases). The chain's CDR3 is CSVVGGTYEQYF. In DNA, the CDR3 is TGCAGCGTTGTGGGAGGAACCTACGAGCAGTACTTC.